This TCR beta chain was recorded in a study of T cell responses to AZD1222 COVID-19 vaccine. Here immunoSEQ multiplex PCR was the method, and the copy in TCRdb shows in-frame clones only, minus some. The sample lists 100,000 to 120,000 clones, nearly 90% seen once, with around 3% in the top ten. Sequencing was performed on peripheral blood, taken on day 0 of AZD1222 vaccination. This receptor was obtained from an adult in good health.

In DNA, the CDR3 is TGTGCAAGTCGCTTAATGGGGCGCCACAATGAGCAGTTCTTC. Its protein is CASRLMGRHNEQFF. This chain joins TRBV12-2 and TRBJ2-1; no DNA check was done on the table's D call, TRBD1. TRBV12-2 is a listed pseudogene. The CDR3 is 14 amino acids.